A selection of T cell receptor beta chains follows, all from one sample in a study of blood T cells in healthy people across ages. TCRdb redid the calling of the 5' RACE reads with MiXCR, one entry per CDR3 protein. The table records over 1,500,000 distinct CDR3 sequences, about 39% of them present only once. The sequenced sample was blood. The origin of the receptors is a human donor in good health. The CDR3 runs from the conserved cysteine through the conserved F or W. A D gene is named only where the DNA matches it firmly. The size entry is marked missing in some rows and otherwise reads once, few, many or a size class.

D gene: TRBD2
V gene: TRBV20-1
J gene: TRBJ2-5
clone size: .
CDR3 DNA: TGCAGTGCTAGAAGGACTAGCGTTGAGACCCAGTACTTC
CDR3 protein: CSARRTSVETQYF

D gene: TRBD2
V gene: TRBV10-3
J gene: TRBJ2-5
clone size: .
CDR3 DNA: TGTGCCATCAGTGAGCTAGCGGGGGAGACCCAGTACTTC
CDR3 protein: CAISELAGETQYF

D gene: .
V gene: TRBV20-1
J gene: TRBJ1-1
clone size: .
CDR3 DNA: TGCAGTGCTAGGATAAGTCTTGAAGCTTTCTTT
CDR3 protein: CSARISLEAFF

D gene: .
V gene: TRBV12-3/TRBV12-4
J gene: TRBJ2-4
clone size: many
CDR3 DNA: TGTGCCAGCAGTTTAAGAGGGATTCAGTACTTC
CDR3 protein: CASSLRGIQYF

D gene: .
V gene: TRBV7-8
J gene: TRBJ1-5
clone size: .
CDR3 DNA: TGTGCCAGCAGCTTAAGGCGGCGATGGGGCCAGCCCCAGCATTTT
CDR3 protein: CASSLRRRWGQPQHF

D gene: .
V gene: TRBV7-2
J gene: TRBJ2-7
clone size: few
CDR3 DNA: TGTGCCAGCAGCTACACGGGGCAGGGGGGAGCAGAGCAGTACTTC
CDR3 protein: CASSYTGQGGAEQYF

D gene: .
V gene: TRBV7-2
J gene: TRBJ1-2
clone size: .
CDR3 DNA: TGTGCCAGCAGCTGGGGGAATGGCTACACCTTC
CDR3 protein: CASSWGNGYTF

D gene: .
V gene: TRBV27
J gene: TRBJ1-4
clone size: few
CDR3 DNA: TGTGCCAGCAAAAGAAATGAAAAACTGTTTTTT
CDR3 protein: CASKRNEKLFF

D gene: .
V gene: TRBV6-2/TRBV6-3
J gene: TRBJ2-7
clone size: few
CDR3 DNA: TGTGCCAGCAGTTACGTCGCCGAGCAGTACTTC
CDR3 protein: CASSYVAEQYF

D gene: .
V gene: TRBV3-1
J gene: TRBJ1-2
clone size: .
CDR3 DNA: TGTGCCAGCAGCCAAGAAGAGGGAGGGTACTATGGCTACACCTTC
CDR3 protein: CASSQEEGGYYGYTF

D gene: .
V gene: TRBV7-3
J gene: TRBJ2-7
clone size: .
CDR3 DNA: TGTGCCAGCAGCTTAACTCAGGGGCTAGACGAGCAGTACTTC
CDR3 protein: CASSLTQGLDEQYF

D gene: .
V gene: TRBV18
J gene: TRBJ1-5
clone size: .
CDR3 DNA: TGTGTCAGCTCACCCGACTCCAATCAGCCCCAGCATTTT
CDR3 protein: CVSSPDSNQPQHF

D gene: .
V gene: TRBV7-2
J gene: TRBJ1-1
clone size: .
CDR3 DNA: TGTGCCAGCAGCTTAGGGACGGAAACTGAAGCTTTCTTT
CDR3 protein: CASSLGTETEAFF

D gene: .
V gene: TRBV4-1
J gene: TRBJ2-3
clone size: few
CDR3 DNA: TGCGCCAGCAGCCAAGCGGGCTCCGATACGCAGTATTTT
CDR3 protein: CASSQAGSDTQYF

D gene: TRBD2
V gene: TRBV6-2/TRBV6-3
J gene: TRBJ2-5
clone size: .
CDR3 DNA: TGTGCCAGCAGGGGGACTAGCGGTCGCCCCCAAGAGACCCAGTACTTC
CDR3 protein: CASRGTSGRPQETQYF

D gene: TRBD2
V gene: TRBV20-1
J gene: TRBJ2-1
clone size: few
CDR3 DNA: TGCAGTGCGACAACCGGACTAGCGGGGGGACGCAGCTCCTACAATGAGCAGTTCTTC
CDR3 protein: CSATTGLAGGRSSYNEQFF

D gene: .
V gene: TRBV18
J gene: TRBJ2-1
clone size: .
CDR3 DNA: TGTGCCAGCTCACCACCGGAGCGGTTTTACAATGAGCAGTTCTTC
CDR3 protein: CASSPPERFYNEQFF

D gene: .
V gene: TRBV7-2
J gene: TRBJ2-5
clone size: .
CDR3 DNA: TGTGCCAGCAGCGAGACAGCCCAAGAGACCCAGTACTTC
CDR3 protein: CASSETAQETQYF

D gene: .
V gene: TRBV20-1
J gene: TRBJ2-1
clone size: few
CDR3 DNA: TGCAGTGCTAGAGAGCGTTCGTTACCACGCAAACTCAGCTCCTACAATGAGCAGTTCTTC
CDR3 protein: CSARERSLPRKLSSYNEQFF

D gene: .
V gene: TRBV4-2
J gene: TRBJ2-6
clone size: .
CDR3 DNA: TGTGCCAGCAGCCAAGTCGGGTTAACTGGGGCCAACGTCCTGACTTTC
CDR3 protein: CASSQVGLTGANVLTF

D gene: .
V gene: TRBV7-9
J gene: TRBJ1-1
clone size: .
CDR3 DNA: TGTGCCAGCAGCGCGGGACCCTTGAACACTGAAGCTTTCTTT
CDR3 protein: CASSAGPLNTEAFF

D gene: .
V gene: TRBV20-1
J gene: TRBJ2-7
clone size: .
CDR3 DNA: TGCAGTGCTGGGGGGATGGGGAAATCCTACGAGCAGTACTTC
CDR3 protein: CSAGGMGKSYEQYF

D gene: TRBD2
V gene: TRBV7-2
J gene: TRBJ2-3
clone size: .
CDR3 DNA: TGTGCCAGCAGCGGCGGACTAGCGGTTGCAACGCAGTATTTT
CDR3 protein: CASSGGLAVATQYF

D gene: .
V gene: TRBV4-2
J gene: TRBJ2-7
clone size: few
CDR3 DNA: TGTGCCAGCAGCCAAGAGACGGGGATCTCCTACGAGCAGTACTTC
CDR3 protein: CASSQETGISYEQYF

D gene: TRBD2
V gene: TRBV10-3
J gene: TRBJ2-7
clone size: few
CDR3 DNA: TGTGCCATCAGTGCAGCGGGGGGGCTTGAGCAGTACTTC
CDR3 protein: CAISAAGGLEQYF

D gene: .
V gene: TRBV12-3/TRBV12-4
J gene: TRBJ1-5
clone size: .
CDR3 DNA: TGTGCCAGCAGTCCCAGGGTCTGGCAGCCCCAGCATTTT
CDR3 protein: CASSPRVWQPQHF

D gene: .
V gene: TRBV7-8
J gene: TRBJ1-1
clone size: .
CDR3 DNA: TGTGCCAGCAGCTTACAGGAAGAAAACACTGAAGCTTTCTTT
CDR3 protein: CASSLQEENTEAFF

D gene: TRBD1
V gene: TRBV6-1
J gene: TRBJ2-7
clone size: .
CDR3 DNA: TGTGCCAGCAGAGCGGGACAGGGAAGTTCCTACGAGCAGTACTTC
CDR3 protein: CASRAGQGSSYEQYF

D gene: .
V gene: TRBV7-9
J gene: TRBJ1-1
clone size: .
CDR3 DNA: TGTGCCGGCCGGGCAGAGGGCCAAGAGGGGGAAGCTTTCTTT
CDR3 protein: CAGRAEGQEGEAFF

D gene: TRBD1
V gene: TRBV20-1
J gene: TRBJ1-5
clone size: .
CDR3 DNA: TGCAGTGCTAGAGATCGACAGGGGGGGGATCAGCCCCAGCATTTT
CDR3 protein: CSARDRQGGDQPQHF

D gene: .
V gene: TRBV6-2/TRBV6-3
J gene: TRBJ1-5
clone size: .
CDR3 DNA: TGTGCCGGCATCGACGGAATTTCCGGTCAGCCCCAGCATTTT
CDR3 protein: CAGIDGISGQPQHF